This T cell receptor beta chain appears in the sequencing data of a study of tumour-infiltrating T cells in Burkitt lymphoma. Overall study context: Repertoire clonality predicted overall and progression-free survival.

Libraries were prepared by immunoSEQ multiplex PCR; TCRdb keeps only in-frame clonotypes and omits some of them. The table has 12,000 to 15,000 clones, 65% to 90% seen once. This clone has a handful of counts. The receptor was derived from a human donor with diffuse large B-cell lymphoma. What was sequenced was tumor tissue.

The CDR3 coding sequence is TGCGCCAGCAGCCAAGGCCTACTAGTTAATGAGCAGTTCTTC. Protein product: CASSQGLLVNEQFF. The rearrangement links TRBV4-3 to TRBJ2-1; D is perhaps TRBD2 (5 bases). V was pared by 1 base and J by 7 bases, with 11 bases between. CDR3 length: 14 amino acids. Germline V gives CDR1 LGHNA, CDR2 YSLEER.